What follows is one TCR beta chain and its context. This receptor's antigen is unknown. The record has no base qualities; no much larger clone is one base away. Whole blood was collected in K2EDTA tubes by collaborating institutions according to the institutions' own protocols. For TCRbeta analysis, collaborators shipped samples in one of three forms: frozen whole blood, isolated PBMCs, or DNA extracted from either of those sample types. The data are from a study of blood T cell repertoires in COVID-19 (dated by TCRdb to the early 2020s). For the study in its entirety: The collaborator samples originated in the United States, Italy and Spain and spanned the acute and convalescent phases of COVID-19. Where available, HLA class I and class II types were taken from metadata supplied by the sample provider and were not determined by assay-based typing. A freely available public database, intended as a resource for researchers studying the immune response to SARS-CoV-2, is where the repertoires were released. Nearly every sample came with metadata listing a de-identified subject ID, COVID-19 status, age in years and sex. Subjects who had been exposed to COVID-19, were actively infected with it, or had recovered from it provided the deeply sampled blood TCRbeta repertoires that made up the dataset. Samples were obtained from the ongoing ImmuneRACE study (first 160 participants) and from 1,254 subjects provided by 6 global collaborators. The prospective study material was composed of cDNA or gDNA derived from T cells, B-cell-depleted T cells, or PBMCs. Study-wide findings and limitations: Clinical and demographic metadata were provided uncurated, with the amount varying by source and participant.

TCRbeta CDR3 regions were amplified from genomic DNA using the immunoSEQ Assay, a bias-controlled multiplex PCR. As for the original processing: The number of nucleated cells in each sample was estimated by amplification of reference gene primers within the assay. To quantify the absolute abundance of each unique TCRbeta CDR3 rearrangement, sequence reads were collapsed and filtered. Productive Simpson clonality was computed per sample as the square root of Simpson's diversity index over productive rearrangements. Held by TCRdb, this immuneACCESS table contains in-frame sequences only and omits some clones. Under half of the omission traces to an unresolved V gene where checked; the cause of the rest is unknown. The V and J calls and the clone size are those of that table, but D and trimming were determined from the DNA. This sample gives fewer than 150,000 clones in total; roughly four fifths of them show up just once. The ten largest clonotypes hold 9.5% to 14% of the sample.

Counted from cysteine to phenylalanine, this CDR3 has 15 amino acids. Solely the CDR3 DNA is kept, with 45 bases framed from the first base. What was sequenced was peripheral blood. This receptor was identified in a human donor in a cohort sampled during active COVID-19. Recombination joined TRBV21-1 with TRBJ1-2; the DNA was not used to check the table's D call, TRBD1. TRBV21-1 is a pseudogene locus. In nucleotides, the sequence is TGTGCCACCAAACGGGACAGGGGGGTCTTTCATGGCTACACCTTC. Protein translation: CATKRDRGVFHGYTF.